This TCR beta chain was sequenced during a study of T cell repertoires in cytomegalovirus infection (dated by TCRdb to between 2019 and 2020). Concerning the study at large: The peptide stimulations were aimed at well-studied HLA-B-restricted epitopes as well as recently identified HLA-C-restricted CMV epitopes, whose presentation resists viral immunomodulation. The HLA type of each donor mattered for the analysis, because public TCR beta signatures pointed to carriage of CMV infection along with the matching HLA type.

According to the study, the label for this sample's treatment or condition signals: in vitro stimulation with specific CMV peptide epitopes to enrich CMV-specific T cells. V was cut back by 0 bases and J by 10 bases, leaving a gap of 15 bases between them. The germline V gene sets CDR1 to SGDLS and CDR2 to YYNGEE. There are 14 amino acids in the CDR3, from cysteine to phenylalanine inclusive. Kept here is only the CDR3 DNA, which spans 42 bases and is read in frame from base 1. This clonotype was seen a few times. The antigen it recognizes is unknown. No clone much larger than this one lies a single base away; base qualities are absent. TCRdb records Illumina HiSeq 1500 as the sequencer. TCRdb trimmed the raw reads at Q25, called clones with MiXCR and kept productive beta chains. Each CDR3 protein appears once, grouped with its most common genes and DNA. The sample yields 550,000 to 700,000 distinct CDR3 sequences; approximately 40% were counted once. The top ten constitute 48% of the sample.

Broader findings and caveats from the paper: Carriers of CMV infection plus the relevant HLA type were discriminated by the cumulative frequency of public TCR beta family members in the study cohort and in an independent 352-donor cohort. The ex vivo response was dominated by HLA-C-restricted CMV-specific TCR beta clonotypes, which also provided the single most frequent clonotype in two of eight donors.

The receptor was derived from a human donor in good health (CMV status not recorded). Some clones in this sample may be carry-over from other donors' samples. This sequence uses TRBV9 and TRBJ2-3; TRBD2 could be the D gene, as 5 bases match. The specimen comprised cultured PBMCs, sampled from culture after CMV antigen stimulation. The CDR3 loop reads CASSVDRGSSAQYF. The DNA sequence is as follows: TGTGCCAGCAGCGTAGATCGGGGAAGTAGCGCGCAGTATTTT.